The rows below give T cell receptor beta chains drawn from one sample of a study of blood T cell repertoires in COVID-19. Measured with immunoSEQ multiplex PCR; TCRdb has only the in-frame clones, and not every one. The profile shows 250,000 or so clones, 83% of them singletons. The specimen sequenced was PBMCs or T cells enriched from blood (not recorded which). Receptors were obtained from a woman between 35 and 50 years old who had been exposed to COVID-19. Both conserved end residues are part of each CDR3. The order of the fields is J gene, V gene, D gene, clone size, CDR3 protein, CDR3 DNA. A D gene is named only where the DNA matches it firmly. Clone size, where shown, is once, few, many, or a class for clones that have expanded.

j_gene: TRBJ2-2
v_gene: TRBV6-5
d_gene: -
abundance: -
CDR3aa: CASSYSRQGSGELFF
CDR3nt: TGTGCCAGCAGTTACTCGAGGCAGGGGAGCGGGGAGCTGTTTTTT

j_gene: TRBJ2-6
v_gene: TRBV7-3
d_gene: -
abundance: -
CDR3aa: CASSGGSPAPGANVLTF
CDR3nt: TGTGCCAGCAGCGGCGGCAGTCCAGCCCCTGGGGCCAACGTCCTGACTTTC

j_gene: TRBJ1-2
v_gene: TRBV6-6
d_gene: -
abundance: -
CDR3aa: CASISDNTNYGYTF
CDR3nt: TGTGCCAGCATATCGGACAACACTAACTATGGCTACACCTTC

j_gene: TRBJ1-6
v_gene: TRBV5-5
d_gene: -
abundance: -
CDR3aa: CASSLVGSRERDSPLHF
CDR3nt: TGTGCCAGCAGCTTGGTTGGGTCCCGGGAGAGAGATTCACCCCTCCACTTT

j_gene: TRBJ1-5
v_gene: TRBV7-9
d_gene: -
abundance: -
CDR3aa: CASTLEVGDSNQPQHF
CDR3nt: TGTGCCAGCACCCTGGAGGTGGGAGATAGCAATCAGCCCCAGCATTTT

j_gene: TRBJ1-2
v_gene: TRBV19
d_gene: TRBD1
abundance: -
CDR3aa: CASSIPGQANYGYTF
CDR3nt: TGTGCCAGTAGTATACCGGGACAGGCTAACTATGGCTACACCTTC

j_gene: TRBJ2-5
v_gene: TRBV14
d_gene: TRBD2
abundance: many
CDR3aa: CASSRGGGALETQYF
CDR3nt: TGTGCCAGCAGCCGGGGCGGGGGGGCCCTGGAGACCCAGTACTTC

j_gene: TRBJ1-5
v_gene: TRBV18
d_gene: TRBD1
abundance: -
CDR3aa: CASSPDRGDQPQHF
CDR3nt: TGTGCCAGCTCACCGGACAGGGGAGATCAGCCCCAGCATTTT

j_gene: TRBJ2-7
v_gene: TRBV7-2
d_gene: TRBD1
abundance: -
CDR3aa: CASRYGQGHSSYEQYF
CDR3nt: TGTGCCAGCAGGTACGGACAGGGGCATAGCTCCTACGAGCAGTACTTC

j_gene: TRBJ2-3
v_gene: TRBV11-3
d_gene: -
abundance: -
CDR3aa: CASSSGGSGTDTQYF
CDR3nt: TGTGCCAGCAGCTCAGGGGGGAGCGGCACAGATACGCAGTATTTT

j_gene: TRBJ2-1
v_gene: TRBV2
d_gene: TRBD1
abundance: -
CDR3aa: CASSGDRYNEQFF
CDR3nt: TGTGCCAGCAGTGGGGACAGGTACAATGAGCAGTTCTTC

j_gene: TRBJ1-2
v_gene: TRBV24-1
d_gene: TRBD1
abundance: -
CDR3aa: CATSNTGGALDGYTF
CDR3nt: TGTGCCACCAGTAACACAGGGGGCGCTTTAGATGGCTACACCTTC

j_gene: TRBJ1-1
v_gene: TRBV11-2
d_gene: TRBD1
abundance: -
CDR3aa: CASRANPGQGSNTEAFF
CDR3nt: TGTGCCAGCAGAGCAAACCCGGGACAGGGGTCGAACACTGAAGCTTTCTTT

j_gene: TRBJ2-1
v_gene: TRBV3-1/TRBV3-2
d_gene: TRBD1
abundance: -
CDR3aa: CASSLGQGVPAEQFF
CDR3nt: TGTGCCAGCAGCCTTGGACAGGGGGTTCCTGCCGAGCAGTTCTTC

j_gene: TRBJ1-5
v_gene: TRBV5-4
d_gene: TRBD1
abundance: -
CDR3aa: CASSMAGGSQPQHF
CDR3nt: TGTGCCAGCAGCATGGCAGGGGGCAGTCAGCCCCAGCATTTT

j_gene: TRBJ2-7
v_gene: TRBV29-1
d_gene: TRBD1
abundance: -
CDR3aa: CSVSTGESYEQYF
CDR3nt: TGCAGCGTTAGTACAGGGGAGTCCTACGAGCAGTACTTC

j_gene: TRBJ2-5
v_gene: TRBV4-2
d_gene: TRBD1
abundance: -
CDR3aa: CASSQFFGTGEAETQYF
CDR3nt: TGTGCCAGCAGCCAATTTTTTGGGACAGGGGAAGCAGAGACCCAGTACTTC

j_gene: TRBJ1-1
v_gene: TRBV9
d_gene: -
abundance: -
CDR3aa: CASSAQGGGTEAFF
CDR3nt: TGTGCCAGCAGCGCCCAGGGTGGTGGCACTGAAGCTTTCTTT

j_gene: TRBJ1-3
v_gene: TRBV5-1
d_gene: -
abundance: -
CDR3aa: CASSFQGAGNTIYF
CDR3nt: TGCGCCAGCAGCTTCCAAGGGGCGGGAAACACCATATATTTT

j_gene: TRBJ2-3
v_gene: TRBV12-3/TRBV12-4
d_gene: -
abundance: -
CDR3aa: CASSWGITDTQYF
CDR3nt: TGTGCCAGCAGTTGGGGCATCACAGATACGCAGTATTTT

j_gene: TRBJ2-3
v_gene: TRBV7-9
d_gene: TRBD2
abundance: -
CDR3aa: CASSLDSSGGLYF
CDR3nt: TGTGCCAGCAGCTTAGACTCTAGCGGGGGTTTGTATTTT

j_gene: TRBJ1-1
v_gene: TRBV19
d_gene: -
abundance: -
CDR3aa: CASSFDRFEAFF
CDR3nt: TGTGCCAGTAGTTTTGACAGGTTTGAAGCTTTCTTT

j_gene: TRBJ1-2
v_gene: TRBV7-2
d_gene: TRBD1
abundance: -
CDR3aa: CASSPQTGGSGYTF
CDR3nt: TGTGCCAGCAGCCCCCAGACAGGGGGTAGTGGCTACACCTTC

j_gene: TRBJ2-1
v_gene: TRBV19
d_gene: TRBD1
abundance: once
CDR3aa: CASRRTGDGYNEQFF
CDR3nt: TGTGCCAGTCGTAGAACAGGGGATGGCTACAATGAGCAGTTCTTC

j_gene: TRBJ1-1
v_gene: TRBV6-5
d_gene: -
abundance: -
CDR3aa: CASSALSIGAKAFF
CDR3nt: TGTGCCAGCAGCGCTCTGTCGATCGGAGCGAAAGCTTTCTTT

j_gene: TRBJ2-2
v_gene: TRBV7-2
d_gene: -
abundance: -
CDR3aa: CASSLAGQWGRGAGELFF
CDR3nt: TGTGCCAGCAGCTTAGCCGGACAGTGGGGCCGAGGTGCCGGGGAGCTGTTTTTT

j_gene: TRBJ1-3
v_gene: TRBV5-6
d_gene: -
abundance: -
CDR3aa: CASCSGFGNTIYF
CDR3nt: TGTGCCAGCTGTTCAGGGTTTGGAAACACCATATATTTT

j_gene: TRBJ1-2
v_gene: TRBV4-3
d_gene: -
abundance: -
CDR3aa: CASSQVVVGGNYGYTF
CDR3nt: TGCGCCAGCAGCCAAGTGGTTGTCGGGGGTAACTATGGCTACACCTTC

j_gene: TRBJ1-4
v_gene: TRBV5-1
d_gene: TRBD1
abundance: -
CDR3aa: CASSYTGATTNEKLFF
CDR3nt: TGCGCCAGCAGCTACACAGGGGCCACAACTAATGAAAAACTGTTTTTT

j_gene: TRBJ2-3
v_gene: TRBV15
d_gene: -
abundance: -
CDR3aa: CATSRGSVGSRTDTQYF
CDR3nt: TGTGCCACCAGCAGAGGTAGCGTGGGGAGCCGCACAGATACGCAGTATTTT

j_gene: TRBJ2-1
v_gene: TRBV5-6
d_gene: -
abundance: -
CDR3aa: CASSSVEGRRFWQFF
CDR3nt: TGTGCCAGCAGCTCTGTCGAGGGCCGTCGTTTCTGGCAGTTCTTC

j_gene: TRBJ1-2
v_gene: TRBV6-1
d_gene: -
abundance: few
CDR3aa: CASSDGAQVLRGYTF
CDR3nt: TGTGCCAGCAGTGATGGGGCGCAGGTACTAAGGGGCTACACCTTC

j_gene: TRBJ2-1
v_gene: TRBV27
d_gene: -
abundance: -
CDR3aa: CASSEEVTGWNNEQFF
CDR3nt: TGTGCCAGCAGTGAAGAAGTGACAGGTTGGAATAATGAGCAGTTCTTC

j_gene: TRBJ2-3
v_gene: TRBV19
d_gene: TRBD1
abundance: -
CDR3aa: CASSIDRGDRGRPDTQYF
CDR3nt: TGTGCCAGTAGTATAGATCGCGGGGACAGGGGGAGACCAGATACGCAGTATTTT

j_gene: TRBJ1-1
v_gene: TRBV11-2
d_gene: TRBD1
abundance: -
CDR3aa: CASSGYRDRGAFGTEAFF
CDR3nt: TGTGCCAGCAGCGGATACCGGGACAGGGGGGCATTCGGCACTGAAGCTTTCTTT

j_gene: TRBJ1-1
v_gene: TRBV7-6
d_gene: -
abundance: -
CDR3aa: CASSLMTLRGTEAFF
CDR3nt: TGTGCCAGCAGCTTAATGACCCTCAGGGGCACTGAAGCTTTCTTT

j_gene: TRBJ1-3
v_gene: TRBV5-1
d_gene: TRBD1
abundance: -
CDR3aa: CASSLGTGGNHAIYF
CDR3nt: TGCGCCAGCAGCTTGGGGACAGGGGGAAATCACGCCATATATTTT

j_gene: TRBJ1-5
v_gene: TRBV5-5
d_gene: TRBD1
abundance: once
CDR3aa: CASSFRQQGTPRGNQPQHF
CDR3nt: TGTGCCAGCAGCTTTAGACAACAGGGGACTCCTAGGGGTAATCAGCCCCAGCATTTT

j_gene: TRBJ1-5
v_gene: TRBV28
d_gene: TRBD1
abundance: -
CDR3aa: CASRKQGASGHSNQPQHF
CDR3nt: TGTGCCAGCAGGAAACAGGGGGCCAGCGGACATAGCAATCAGCCCCAGCATTTT